This T cell receptor beta chain was identified in a study of blood T cell repertoires in COVID-19. Background on the study: PBMCs, B-cell-depleted T cells, or T cells provided the cDNA or gDNA that made up the material.

This clone has only one observation. Source study methods: Estimated nucleated cell counts came from reference gene primer amplification. Profiled with immunoSEQ multiplex PCR; TCRdb holds only in-frame clones, not every one. That table is the source of V, J and clone size, and D and trimming were worked out from the DNA. Found here are roughly 65,000 clones, more than 75% of them singletons; the top ten hold 1.3%. Germline loops: CDR1 MDHEN, CDR2 SYDVKM. The CDR3 runs 13 residues. Trimming left V 1 base short and J 12 bases short, with 13 bases between. The sequenced sample was peripheral blood. The J gene is TRBJ2-1, the V gene TRBV28, with D possibly matching TRBD2 (5 bases). The receptor was derived from a man aged 55 to 70 with acute or convalescent COVID-19. Here the CDR3 reads CASSLFGRTGQFF. CDR3 sequence (DNA): TGTGCCAGCAGTTTATTCGGACGGACTGGGCAGTTCTTC.